This T cell receptor beta chain was captured by sequencing in a study of response to subunit inactivated influenza vaccine. TCRdb passed the RT-PCR reads through MiXCR, listing each CDR3 protein once. The repertoire holds about 160,000 distinct CDR3 sequences, approximately 11% seen once, with around 12% in the top ten. Study results and limitations: There was a suggestion from the authors that each seasonal influenza vaccination recruits few new T cells.

Details on this clonotype: Its antigen remains unknown.

Looked up from germline, CDR1 is WSHSY and CDR2 is SAAADI. After removal of 5 bases from V and 6 bases from J, the junction contained 3 bases not matched to a gene. The CDR3 runs 13 residues. This sequence joins TRBV10-2 and TRBJ2-7; TRBD2 matches 11 bases. Sequences were derived from non-naive T cells sorted from PBMCs, sampled about 40 days after vaccination. The receptor was derived from a man aged 50 or older who received an inactivated influenza vaccine. CDR3 bases: TGCGCCAGCAGTCTAGCGGGGGGTGGCGAGCAGTACTTC. This translates into CASSLAGGGEQYF.